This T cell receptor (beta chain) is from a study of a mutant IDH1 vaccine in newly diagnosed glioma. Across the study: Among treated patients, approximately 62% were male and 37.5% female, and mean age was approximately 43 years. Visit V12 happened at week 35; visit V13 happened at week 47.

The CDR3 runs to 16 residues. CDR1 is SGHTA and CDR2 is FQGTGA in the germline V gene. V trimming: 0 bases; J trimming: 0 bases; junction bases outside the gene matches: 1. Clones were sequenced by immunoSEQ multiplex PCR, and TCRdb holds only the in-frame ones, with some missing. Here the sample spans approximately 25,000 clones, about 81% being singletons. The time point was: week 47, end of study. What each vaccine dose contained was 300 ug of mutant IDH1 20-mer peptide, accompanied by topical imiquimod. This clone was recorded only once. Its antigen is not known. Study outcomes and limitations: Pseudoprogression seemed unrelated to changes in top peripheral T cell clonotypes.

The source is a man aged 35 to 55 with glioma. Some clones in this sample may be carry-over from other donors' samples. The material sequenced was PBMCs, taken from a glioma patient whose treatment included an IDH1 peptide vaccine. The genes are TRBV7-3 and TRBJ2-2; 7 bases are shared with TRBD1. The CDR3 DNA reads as TGTGCCAGCAGCTTAACAGGACAGGCGAACACCGGGGAGCTGTTTTTT. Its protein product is CASSLTGQANTGELFF.